This TCR beta chain was documented in a study of blood T cells in healthy people across ages. With a J-beta primer mix and a sample-barcoded 5' primer, a second PCR ran about 7 to 12 cycles. TCRdb fed the 5' RACE reads into MiXCR, producing one record per CDR3 protein. The data contain some 900,000 distinct CDR3 sequences, about 44% of them singletons. This CDR3 is built from 16 residues. Germline-derived CDR1 and CDR2 are DFQATT and SNEGSKA (reference sequence). V lost 5 bases, J lost 2 bases, and 9 bases stayed unmatched. The receptor was isolated from a man aged 25 to 40 in good health. J is TRBJ1-2 and V is TRBV20-1; 12 nucleotides agree with TRBD1. Sequencing was carried out using blood. CDR3 nucleotides: TGCAGTGCTCACTCGGGACAGGGGGCTAAGAACTATGGCTACACCTTC. This gives the protein CSAHSGQGAKNYGYTF.